This entry lists 8 T cell receptor beta chains sequenced from one sample in a study of tumor-infiltrating T cells and Merkel cell polyomavirus. Background on the study: The study examined CD8+ T cells specific for the Merkel cell polyomavirus KLL epitope.

All patients' tumors stained robustly positive for Merkel cell polyomavirus Large T antigen by immunohistochemistry. This table comes from immunoSEQ multiplex PCR, and its TCRdb copy is limited to in-frame clones, with some not included. The table lists about 25,000 clones, about 90% of them singletons. Sequencing was done on a sample of lymph node tissue. The source of these receptors is a man aged 50-60 years with Merkel cell carcinoma.

The V gene is TRBV19, the J gene TRBJ2-1; D uncertain. CDR3 length: 16 amino acids. CDR1 is LNHDA, CDR2 SQIVND, per germline (reference sequence). V shed 6 bases and J shed 0 bases, with 15 bases lying between them. CDR3 loop: CASSPVRVSSYNEQFF. DNA for the CDR3: TGTGCCAGTAGCCCCGTTCGGGTGAGCTCCTACAATGAGCAGTTCTTC. Combining the CDR3 with reference TRBV19 and TRBJ2-1 gives the whole variable domain DGGITQSPKYLFRKEGQNVTLSCEQNLNHDAMYWYRQDPGQGLRLIYYSQIVNDFQKGDIAEGYSVSREKKESFPLTVTSAQKNPTAFYLCASSPVRVSSYNEQFFGPGTRLTVL.

The CDR3: CASSTPGGAYNEQFF. In nucleotides, the CDR3 is TGTGCCAGCAGTACCCCAGGGGGTGCCTACAATGAGCAGTTCTTC. The V call is TRBV28, the J call TRBJ2-1; the match to TRBD1 covers 7 bases. V was clipped by 5 bases and J by 2 bases; unmatched bases: 6. Germline V lookup: CDR1 MDHEN, CDR2 SYDVKM. This CDR3 has 15 residues.

This clone was observed a few times. The same CDR3 can be traced to other DNA sequences in this sample. The chain joins TRBV28 to TRBJ1-5; D not resolved. Trimming cost V 4 bases and J 6 bases, with 4 bases left between them. Germline CDR1 MDHEN, CDR2 SYDVKM. CDR3 length: 11 amino acids. CDR3 protein: CASSSGQPQHF. In nucleotides, the CDR3 is TGTGCCAGCAGTTCCGGTCAGCCCCAGCATTTT.

The chain couples TRBV30 to TRBJ1-1; TRBD1 matches 8 bases. V lost 4 bases and J lost 3; bases outside the gene matches: 4. The germline V gene has CDR1 GTSNPN and CDR2 SVGIG (reference sequence). The CDR3 length is 13 residues. The CDR3 DNA reads TGTGCCTGGAAGGACAGGGCGGACACTGAAGCTTTCTTT. Translated: CAWKDRADTEAFF.

V usage is TRBV29-1 and J usage is TRBJ2-3, with 9 bases aligning to TRBD2. The CDR3 runs to 14 residues. CDR1 and CDR2 from the germline V gene are SQVTM and ANQGSEA. V trimming: 1 base; J trimming: 4 bases; junction bases outside the gene matches: 3. CDR3 residues: CSVEGGGRADTQYF. The CDR3 DNA sequence: TGCAGCGTTGAAGGGGGCGGGAGGGCAGATACGCAGTATTTT.

The rearrangement uses TRBV27 and TRBJ2-7, with D unresolved. V was pared by 7 bases and J by 6 bases, with 22 bases between. This CDR3 region has 15 residues. CDR1 and CDR2 from the germline V gene are MNHEY and SMNVEV (reference sequence). Written as DNA, the CDR3 is TGTGCCAGCACGGCAACGGAGCCGATAATCTCCGAGCAGTACTTC. Its translation is CASTATEPIISEQYF.

The V gene is TRBV19, the J gene TRBJ1-1, with D uncertain. The CDR3 runs to 13 residues. Germline CDR1 reads LNHDA; CDR2 reads SQIVND (reference sequence). V lost 3 bases and J lost 5, with 10 bases in between. CDR3 bases: TGTGCCAGTAGTATTGGCGGGTTGACTGAAGCTTTCTTT. Translation gives CASSIGGLTEAFF.

V is TRBV28 and J is TRBJ1-2; perhaps TRBD1 as D (5 bases). This CDR3 has 14 residues. Germline CDR1 reads MDHEN; CDR2 reads SYDVKM. V lost 6 bases to trimming and J lost 6 bases, with 17 bases between them. This CDR3 is CASRSGTKMHGYTF. The CDR3, as DNA: TGTGCCAGCAGAAGCGGGACTAAGATGCATGGCTACACCTTC.